The 12 T cell receptor beta chains reported below all come from one sample, sequenced in a study of T cells in Graves' hyperthyroidism and ophthalmopathy. The CDR3 regions of TCR beta were amplified from RNA transcripts. The TCR CDR3 first-round RT-PCR relied on the HTBI primer set. TCRdb used MiXCR to reprocess the multiplex PCR reads, holding one entry per CDR3 protein. The data contain fewer than 250,000 distinct CDR3 sequences, roughly 17% of them seen just once; the ten biggest clones take up 28%. The sequenced material came from blood. The receptors derive from a woman younger than 35 with Graves' ophthalmopathy.

The chain employs TRBV6-1 and TRBJ2-5; 14 bases agree with TRBD2. V gave up 7 bases and J gave up 4 bases; unmatched junction bases: 8. CDR1 is MNHNS and CDR2 is SASEGT in the germline V gene. The CDR3 loop spans 16 amino acids. CDR3 in amino acids: CASTSSGLAGAETQYF. CDR3 nucleotides: TGTGCCAGCACCTCTTCGGGACTAGCGGGAGCAGAGACCCAGTACTTC.

This clonotype was counted a few times. The chain joins TRBV4-3 to TRBJ1-2, with no clear D. Trimming removed 0 bases from V and 0 bases from J, with 11 bases in between. Germline-derived CDR1 and CDR2 are LGHNA and YSLEER. This CDR3 comprises 16 residues. CDR3 nucleotide sequence: TGCGCCAGCAGCCAAGATGAGGTGACGGCTAACTATGGCTACACCTTC. Its protein is CASSQDEVTANYGYTF.

This clonotype was seen ten or more times. This chain joins TRBV4-2 and TRBJ1-2; D remains ambiguous. Germline CDR1 LGHNA, CDR2 YNFKEQ. CDR3 length: 15 amino acids. V lost 0 bases and J 3 bases, leaving 11 bases between the germline ends. The CDR3 reads CASSQDSQADYGYTF. DNA for the CDR3: TGTGCCAGCAGCCAAGACTCCCAGGCGGACTATGGCTACACCTTC.

This clonotype was observed at least ten times. The chain is built from TRBV6-2 or TRBV6-3 and TRBJ1-1; no clear D gene. The germline V and J ends were trimmed by 8 bases and 4 bases, with 17 bases remaining between them. This CDR3 comprises 14 residues. CDR1 and CDR2 (germline): MNHEY, SVGEGT. For the CDR3, the DNA is TGTGCCAGCCTCTACCGAGGAGGAGTCACTGAAGCTTTCTTT. Protein: CASLYRGGVTEAFF.

There are many counts of this clonotype. In nucleotides, the CDR3 is TGCGCCAGCAGCTTGATGTTAGCGGGGGGACTCACCGGGGAGCTGTTTTTT. It yields the protein CASSLMLAGGLTGELFF. The V call is TRBV5-1, the J call TRBJ2-2, with 10 bases aligning to TRBD2. The CDR3 extends over 17 amino acids. Unmatched junction bases numbered 7, after V lost 1 base and J lost 4 bases. Germline CDR1 SGHRS, CDR2 YFSETQ.

This clonotype has ten or more counts. CDR3 nucleotide sequence: TGTGCCAGTAGGGGCCTCCTTGAAGCTTTCTTT. Encoded protein: CASRGLLEAFF. This chain links TRBV28 with TRBJ1-1; the D gene is possibly TRBD1 (5 bases). The germline V and J ends were trimmed by 9 bases and 7 bases, with 12 bases remaining between them. The CDR3 has 11 amino acids. Germline V gives CDR1 MDHEN, CDR2 SYDVKM.

This clonotype was observed at least ten times. The chain carries TRBV29-1 and TRBJ1-1; D is uncertain. The V gene's germline CDR1 is SQVTM and CDR2 ANQGSEA. The V end lost 3 bases, the J end lost 9 bases, and 11 bases lay between the germline ends. The CDR3 has 11 amino acids. The DNA of the CDR3 is TGCAGCGTTGATGACGCCGTTAAAGCTTTCTTT. Translating it yields CSVDDAVKAFF.

The sample holds many counts of this clonotype. This sequence joins TRBV6-4 and TRBJ1-5, with 10 positions matching TRBD1. There are 14 residues in the CDR3. Per the germline V gene, CDR1 is MRHNA and CDR2 is SNTAGT. Trimming cost V 5 bases and J 7 bases; bases outside gene matches: 5. CDR3 DNA: TGTGCCAGCAGTTGGGACAGGGGATGGCAGCCCCAGCATTTT. As protein: CASSWDRGWQPQHF.

This clonotype was counted ten times or more. The chain combines TRBV29-1 with TRBJ1-2; D ambiguous. The CDR3 has 12 residues. V dropped 0 bases and J dropped 8 bases, with 10 bases sitting between them. The V gene's germline CDR1 is SQVTM and CDR2 ANQGSEA. CDR3 loop: CSVEEFRAGYTF. The CDR3 region has the DNA TGCAGCGTTGAAGAATTCCGGGCGGGCTACACCTTC.

In this sample, this clonotype turned up many times. The gene calls are TRBV29-1 and TRBJ1-1; no clear D. This CDR3 has 13 amino acids. Germline loops: CDR1 SQVTM, CDR2 ANQGSEA. V was pared by 5 bases and J by 0 bases, with 10 bases between. CDR3 sequence reads: CSVRLQVNTEAFF. CDR3 DNA: TGCAGCGTTCGTCTTCAAGTGAACACTGAAGCTTTCTTT.

At least ten counts were recorded for this clonotype. The gene calls are TRBV6-1 and TRBJ1-4, with D hard to call. Looked up from germline, CDR1 is MNHNS and CDR2 is SASEGT. The CDR3 length is 15 residues. The germline V and J ends were trimmed by 5 bases and 4 bases, with 14 bases remaining between them. The CDR3, as DNA: TGTGCCAGCAGTTATTTTGGAGGGATTAATGAAAAACTGTTTTTT. Residues: CASSYFGGINEKLFF.

This clonotype was seen at least ten times. The rearrangement links TRBV12-3 or TRBV12-4 to TRBJ2-1, with 8 bases lining up with TRBD1. Unmatched junction bases numbered 6, after V lost 3 bases and J lost 5 bases. This CDR3 is 15 amino acids long. CDR3 nucleotide sequence: TGTGCCAGCAGTTTGGTCAGGGGGCGAGACAATGAGCAGTTCTTC. Translation: CASSLVRGRDNEQFF.